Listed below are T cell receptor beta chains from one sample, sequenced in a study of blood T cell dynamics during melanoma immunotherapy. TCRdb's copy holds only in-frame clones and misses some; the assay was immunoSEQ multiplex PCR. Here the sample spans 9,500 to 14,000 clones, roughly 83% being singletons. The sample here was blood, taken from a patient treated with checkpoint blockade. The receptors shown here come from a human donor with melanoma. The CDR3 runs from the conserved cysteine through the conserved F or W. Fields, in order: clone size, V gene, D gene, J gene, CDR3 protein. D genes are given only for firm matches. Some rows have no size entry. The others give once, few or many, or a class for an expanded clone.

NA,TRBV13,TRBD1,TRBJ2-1,CASRAGSGQGWNEQFF
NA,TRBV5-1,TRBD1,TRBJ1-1,CASSPHQGVTEAFF
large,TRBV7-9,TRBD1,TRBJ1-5,CASSSGQGGQPQHF
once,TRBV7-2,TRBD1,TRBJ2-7,CASSLGQGHEQYF
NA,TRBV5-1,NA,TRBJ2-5,CASSLVPARETQYF
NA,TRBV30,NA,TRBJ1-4,CAWNRDGGQGEKLFF
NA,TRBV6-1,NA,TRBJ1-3,CASSEGPGGDLGSTIYF
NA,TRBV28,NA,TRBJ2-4,CASSLSGSQNIQYF
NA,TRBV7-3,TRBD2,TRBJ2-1,CASSPRGGLTYNEQFF
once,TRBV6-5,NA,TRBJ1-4,CASSYGRDGEKLFF
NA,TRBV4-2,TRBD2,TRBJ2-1,CASSQARSAGGPNEQFF
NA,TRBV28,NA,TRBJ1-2,CASSPAAYGYTF
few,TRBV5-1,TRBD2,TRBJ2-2,CASSLGGLAGGVSGELFF
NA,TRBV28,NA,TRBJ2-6,CASSLYPKAGANVLTF
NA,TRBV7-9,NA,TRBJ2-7,CASSFRSSDSYEQYF
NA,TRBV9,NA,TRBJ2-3,CASSVGGRITDTQYF
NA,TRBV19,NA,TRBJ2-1,CASRGGRGNEQFF
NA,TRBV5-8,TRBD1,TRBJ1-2,CASSKDRERYGYTF
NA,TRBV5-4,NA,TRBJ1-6,CASSTRDYNSPLHF
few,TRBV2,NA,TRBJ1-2,CASSPFSGYTF
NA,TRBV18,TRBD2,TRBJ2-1,CASSPRAGGPDEQFF
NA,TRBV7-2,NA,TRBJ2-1,CASSLDRSSYNEQFF
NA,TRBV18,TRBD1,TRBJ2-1,CASSPFGTGAGNEQFF
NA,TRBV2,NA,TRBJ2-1,CASSVDPTGIYEQFF
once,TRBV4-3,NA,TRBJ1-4,CASSQERTTTNEKLFF
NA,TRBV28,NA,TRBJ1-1,CASSSVNTEAFF
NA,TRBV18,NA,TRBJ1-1,CASSPPNTEAFF
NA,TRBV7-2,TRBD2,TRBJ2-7,CASSVRLAGGDEQYF
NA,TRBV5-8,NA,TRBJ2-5,CASSVGAGARETQYF
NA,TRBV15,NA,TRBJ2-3,CATSRDRDTQYF
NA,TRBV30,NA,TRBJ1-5,CAWSPGAYNQPQHF
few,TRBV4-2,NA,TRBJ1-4,CASSQFSGGNEKLFF
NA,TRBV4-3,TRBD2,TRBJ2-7,CASSQDRAGAGEQYF
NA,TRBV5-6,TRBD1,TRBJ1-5,CASSSGQGGQPQHF
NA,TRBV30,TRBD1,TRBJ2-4,CAWSPNTPRTGKNIQYF
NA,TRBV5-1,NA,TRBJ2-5,CASSRQETQYF
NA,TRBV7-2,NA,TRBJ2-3,CASSLFPVTSTDTQYF
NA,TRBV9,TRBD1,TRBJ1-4,CASSKQGTNEKLFF
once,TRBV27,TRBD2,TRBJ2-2,CASVAGGGTGELFF
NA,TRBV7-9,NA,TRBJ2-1,CASSKTDYNEQFF
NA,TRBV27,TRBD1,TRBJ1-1,CASSRWSGGNTEAFF
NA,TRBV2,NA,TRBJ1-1,CASRRRDTSEAFF
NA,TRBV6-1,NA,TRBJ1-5,CASSDWSGQPQHF
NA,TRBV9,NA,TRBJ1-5,CASSAGWKGGNQPQHF
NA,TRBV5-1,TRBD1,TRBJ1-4,CASSNRDRGRANEKLFF